The clone carrying this T cell receptor beta chain was observed a few times. Per the original methods: Reference gene primer amplification gave nucleated cell count estimates. Method: immunoSEQ multiplex PCR; TCRdb's copy keeps in-frame clones and lacks some. The V and J calls and clone size come from that table; D and trimming were worked out from the DNA. The sample holds some 120,000 clones; approximately 78% are singletons and the top ten take roughly 7.7%. These data come from a study of blood T cell repertoires in COVID-19. Study-wide background: Samples representing acute and convalescent COVID-19 were sourced from the United States, Italy and Spain. The cDNA or gDNA used as material had been derived from T cells, B-cell-depleted T cells, or PBMCs.

CDR1 and CDR2 from the germline V gene are SGHDT and YYEEEE. The CDR3 extends over 16 amino acids. J lost 6 bases, V lost 4 bases, and 13 bases had no gene match. The chain uses TRBV5-6 and TRBJ2-7; 10 bases are a match to TRBD1. Sequenced sample: peripheral blood. The receptor comes from a man aged 65 to 85 with acute or convalescent COVID-19. CDR3 bases: TGTGCCAGCAGCGCGGTTTCGGACAGGGGGTTTTCCGAGCAGTACTTC. It specifies CASSAVSDRGFSEQYF.